Below, 26 T cell receptor beta chains from the same sample are listed, as sequenced in a study of T-cell reconstitution after alpha-beta-depleted transplantation in children. It was with unique molecular identifiers that the TCRbeta library was prepared. Each CDR3 protein gets one entry after TCRdb re-called the PCR reads with MiXCR. The sample carries about 370,000 distinct CDR3 sequences, around 21% recorded once. This specimen consisted of PBMCs from the stem cell graft donor, obtained from the stem cell graft. The receptors stem from a human donor who donated a stem cell graft to a child with acute myeloid leukemia.

The gene calls are TRBV5-1 and TRBJ2-1; 15 bases fit TRBD2. The CDR3 runs to 18 residues. V was clipped by 5 bases and J by 6 bases; unmatched bases: 12. Germline-derived CDR1 and CDR2 are SGHRS and YFSETQ. CDR3 bases: TGCGCCAGCAGGCCGGACGGACTAGCGGGAGGGTTAGCCAATGAGCAGTTCTTC. It codes for CASRPDGLAGGLANEQFF.

This clonotype appeared a few times. The CDR3 reads CASKKGTGWYGYTF. Written as DNA, the CDR3 is TGTGCCAGCAAAAAAGGCACAGGGTGGTATGGCTACACCTTC. This chain joins TRBV27 and TRBJ1-2; D may be TRBD1 (6 bases). V was trimmed by 7 bases and J by 5 bases, leaving 17 bases between them. CDR1 and CDR2 (germline): MNHEY, SMNVEV (reference sequence). The CDR3 has 14 residues.

This clonotype was observed a few times. The chain recombines TRBV20-1 with TRBJ2-7; the D gene is possibly TRBD2 (5 bases). Germline V gives CDR1 DFQATT, CDR2 SNEGSKA (reference sequence). Trimming removed 2 bases from V and 0 bases from J, with 14 bases in between. This CDR3 has 15 amino acids. This chain's CDR3 is CSARSGLHSSYEQYF. The DNA for the CDR3 is TGCAGTGCTAGAAGCGGACTGCACAGCTCCTACGAGCAGTACTTC.

The sample holds a few counts of this clonotype. The rearrangement links TRBV6-2 or TRBV6-3 to TRBJ2-7, with 11 bases that match TRBD2. Looked up from germline, CDR1 is MNHEY and CDR2 is SVGEGT. CDR3 length: 15 amino acids. The V segment lost 1 base and the J segment 2 bases; nucleotides outside the gene matches: 1. Written as DNA, the CDR3 is TGTGCCAGCAGTTACTTGGGACTAGCGGCCTACGAGCAGTACTTC. Its translation: CASSYLGLAAYEQYF.

The chain combines TRBV7-2 with TRBJ2-1; 8 bases are shared with TRBD2. V was clipped by 4 bases and J by 8 bases; unmatched bases: 7. The CDR3 sequence is 14 residues long. Germline CDR1 is SGHTA and CDR2 is FQGNSA. CDR3 amino acids: CASSWGGRSDEQFF. The CDR3 DNA reads TGTGCCAGCAGCTGGGGCGGGAGGAGCGATGAGCAGTTCTTC.

This rearrangement joins TRBV7-2 to TRBJ2-1; D perhaps matches TRBD2 (6 bases). V gave up 6 bases and J gave up 5 bases, with 17 bases separating them. CDR1 SGHTA and CDR2 FQGNSA come from the germline V gene. CDR3 length: 15 residues. The CDR3 spells CASSWVADLNNEQFF. Here the CDR3 DNA reads TGTGCCAGCAGTTGGGTAGCGGACCTAAACAATGAGCAGTTCTTC.

Only a few counts were recorded for this clonotype. CDR3 sequence: CASSQELKLGTQYF. CDR3 nucleotide sequence: TGCGCCAGCAGCCAAGAACTAAAGTTGGGTACGCAGTATTTT. V gene TRBV4-1 combines with J gene TRBJ2-3, with D hard to call. This CDR3 is 14 amino acids long. The germline V and J ends were trimmed by 0 bases and 8 bases, with 12 bases remaining between them. In germline, CDR1 is MGHRA, CDR2 YSYEKL.

This clonotype was observed many times. The chain combines TRBV20-1 with TRBJ2-7; D not resolved. Germline lookup yields CDR1 DFQATT and CDR2 SNEGSKA (reference sequence). Between the trimmed V and J ends, which lost 0 bases and 3 bases, there was a span of 12 bases. This CDR3 has 14 residues. Here the CDR3 DNA reads TGCAGTGCTAGAGATCAAGGCCGCAGCTACGAGCAGTACTTC. This translates into CSARDQGRSYEQYF.

This clonotype was observed a few times. This chain uses TRBV9 with TRBJ2-1, with 7 bases identical to TRBD2. V lost 0 bases to trimming and J lost 7 bases; unmatched junction nucleotides: 7. The germline CDR1 and CDR2 sequences are SGDLS and YYNGEE. CDR3 length: 15 residues. CDR3 DNA: TGTGCCAGCAGCGTAGGGGCCCATAGCGGGAATGAGCAGTTCTTC. Translating it yields CASSVGAHSGNEQFF. Based on the CDR3 plus reference TRBV9 and TRBJ2-1, the full variable domain is DSGVTQTPKHLITATGQRVTLRCSPRSGDLSVYWYQQSLDQGLQFLIQYYNGEERAKGNILERFSAQQFPDLHSELNLSSLELGDSALYFCASSVGAHSGNEQFFGPGTRLTVL.

This clonotype was detected many times. This chain links TRBV29-1 with TRBJ2-1; the D gene is possibly TRBD1 (6 bases). The CDR3 has 13 residues. The V gene lost 6 bases and the J gene lost 0 bases, with 9 bases spanning the gap. Germline CDR1 and CDR2: SQVTM and ANQGSEA. CDR3 bases: TGCAGCGTCCAGGGGAGCTCCTACAATGAGCAGTTCTTC. It yields the protein CSVQGSSYNEQFF.

Many counts were recorded for this clonotype. This sequence joins TRBV24-1 and TRBJ2-1, with TRBD2 matching over 9 bases. Trimming removed 1 base from V and 2 bases from J; junction bases left unmatched: 8. The length of the CDR3 is 18 residues. The germline V gene encodes CDR1 KGHDR and CDR2 SFDVKD. This CDR3 reads CATSDFPYSSGTYNEQFF. The CDR3 nucleotides are TGTGCCACCAGTGATTTCCCTTATTCTAGCGGGACCTACAATGAGCAGTTCTTC.

This clonotype has only a few counts. This chain uses TRBV12-3 or TRBV12-4 with TRBJ2-7, with D uncertain. Trimming cost V 5 bases and J 3 bases, with 11 bases left between them. The CDR3 has 13 amino acids. This CDR3 is CASSPHPFYEQYF. CDR3 nucleotides: TGTGCCAGCAGTCCACACCCATTCTACGAGCAGTACTTC.

The V and J genes are TRBV4-1 and TRBJ1-1; D is undetermined. Germline CDR1 MGHRA, CDR2 YSYEKL. The length of the CDR3 is 15 residues. Trimming took 1 base from V and 3 from J, leaving 12 bases between them. CDR3 in amino acids: CASSQVDLSDTEAFF. In DNA form, the CDR3 reads TGCGCCAGCAGCCAAGTGGACCTATCGGACACTGAAGCTTTCTTT.

Ten or more counts support this clonotype. DNA of the CDR3: TGCAGTGCTAGGCTACAGGCCTGGACTGAAGCTTTCTTT. This gives the protein CSARLQAWTEAFF. The V and J genes are TRBV20-1 and TRBJ1-1; the D gene is possibly TRBD1 (5 bases). The CDR3 spans 13 residues. V was clipped by 3 bases and J by 5 bases, with 13 bases between them. CDR1 and CDR2 from the germline V gene are DFQATT and SNEGSKA (reference sequence).

This clonotype was recorded a few times. The genes are TRBV5-1 and TRBJ2-1, with 10 nucleotides matching TRBD2. The CDR3 is 15 residues long. The ends lost 3 bases at V and 5 bases at J; junction bases unmatched: 5. Germline-derived CDR1 and CDR2 are SGHRS and YFSETQ. The CDR3 region has the DNA TGCGCCAGCAGCTGGGGACTAGCGACAGACAATGAGCAGTTCTTC. As protein: CASSWGLATDNEQFF.

The CDR3 is CASSLRGGIYEQYF. The DNA of the CDR3 is TGCGCCAGCAGCCTAAGGGGGGGAATTTACGAGCAGTACTTC. The chain carries TRBV5-1 and TRBJ2-7; TRBD2 is a possible D gene (7 bases). The germline V gene has CDR1 SGHRS and CDR2 YFSETQ. The V end was cut by 4 bases, the J end by 4 bases, with 15 bases between. The CDR3 runs 14 residues. The full variable domain, its missing parts supplied by reference TRBV5-1 and TRBJ2-7, is KAGVTQTPRYLIKTRGQQVTLSCSPISGHRSVSWYQQTPGQGLQFLFEYFSETQRNKGNFPGRFSGRQFSNSRSEMNVSTLELGDSALYLCASSLRGGIYEQYFGPGTRLTVT.

CDR3 sequence: CATTHRGQETQYF. DNA for the CDR3: TGTGCCACCACCCACCGTGGGCAAGAGACCCAGTACTTC. The V gene is TRBV15, the J gene TRBJ2-5; no reliable D call. The CDR3 consists of 13 residues. V lost 7 bases to trimming and J lost 2 bases, with 11 bases between them. Germline CDR1 LNHNV, CDR2 YYDKDF (reference sequence).

This clonotype was counted only a few times. The J gene is TRBJ2-1, the V gene TRBV20-1, with D tentatively TRBD2 (6 bases). V lost 3 bases and J lost 8, with 26 bases in between. Germline CDR1 DFQATT, CDR2 SNEGSKA (reference sequence). This CDR3 comprises 17 residues. The CDR3 DNA reads TGCAGTGCTAGGCCCGAGGATGGGGGGAGCGGGTGGGATGAGCAGTTCTTC. The encoded protein is CSARPEDGGSGWDEQFF.

This chain links TRBV10-3 with TRBJ2-1, with D possibly being TRBD1 or TRBD2 (5 bases each). Deletions cut 9 bases from V and 10 bases from J, with 13 bases between. Looked up from germline, CDR1 is ENHRY and CDR2 is SYGVKD. This CDR3 has 11 amino acids. The CDR3 sequence is CAMRDGIEQFF. In nucleotides, the CDR3 is TGTGCCATGAGGGACGGTATCGAGCAGTTCTTC.

This clonotype came up a few times. The chain recombines TRBV28 with TRBJ2-1, with 13 bases identical to TRBD2. V shed 5 bases and J 2 bases; nucleotides not matched to a gene: 0. Germline assignment: CDR1 MDHEN and CDR2 SYDVKM. The CDR3 has 15 residues. The CDR3 spells CASSGLAGAYNEQFF. The CDR3 nucleotides are TGTGCCAGCAGTGGACTAGCGGGGGCCTACAATGAGCAGTTCTTC. Complete variable domain (other parts from reference TRBV28 and TRBJ2-1): DVKVTQSSRYLVKRTGEKVFLECVQDMDHENMFWYRQDPGLGLRLIYFSYDVKMKEKGDIPEGYSVSREKKERFSLILESASTNQTSMYLCASSGLAGAYNEQFFGPGTRLTVL.

This clonotype was seen only a few times. The V gene is TRBV4-3, the J gene TRBJ2-7; TRBD2 agrees at 11 bases. V shed 1 base and J 4 bases; nucleotides not matched to a gene: 3. Per germline, CDR1 LGHNA and CDR2 YSLEER. This CDR3 contains 15 residues. The CDR3 loop is CASSQVLAGAYEQYF. As DNA, the CDR3 is TGCGCCAGCAGCCAAGTACTAGCGGGAGCTTACGAGCAGTACTTC.

This clonotype was detected a few times. The chain combines TRBV5-1 with TRBJ2-6, with D uncertain. From germline, CDR1 is SGHRS and CDR2 YFSETQ. The CDR3 consists of 14 residues. The V end lost 4 bases, the J end lost 4 bases, and 9 bases lay between the germline ends. CDR3 amino acids: CASSTSTGANVLTF. DNA of the CDR3: TGCGCCAGCAGCACCTCAACAGGGGCCAACGTCCTGACTTTC. Using reference TRBV5-1 and TRBJ2-6 for the parts outside the CDR3, the full variable domain is KAGVTQTPRYLIKTRGQQVTLSCSPISGHRSVSWYQQTPGQGLQFLFEYFSETQRNKGNFPGRFSGRQFSNSRSEMNVSTLELGDSALYLCASSTSTGANVLTFGAGSRLTVL.

The sample holds many counts of this clonotype. The rearrangement joins TRBV12-3 or TRBV12-4 to TRBJ1-1, with 7 bases matching TRBD1. CDR3 length: 15 amino acids. The J segment lost 1 base and the V segment lost 7 bases, leaving 9 bases of the junction unmatched. The DNA for the CDR3 is TGTGCCAGCACTAGGGGGCCAGGAGGGAACACTGAAGCTTTCTTT. Encoded protein: CASTRGPGGNTEAFF.

The CDR3 spells CASSFLGTGKADTQYF. The CDR3 coding sequence is TGTGCCAGCAGTTTCCTCGGGACAGGGAAGGCAGATACGCAGTATTTT. V and J are TRBV28 and TRBJ2-3; the match to TRBD1 covers 9 bases. V gave up 3 bases and J gave up 4 bases; unmatched junction bases: 8. This CDR3 is 16 amino acids long. CDR1 is MDHEN, CDR2 SYDVKM, per germline.

This clonotype was counted ten times or more. CDR3 nucleotides: TGCAGTGCTCCCGGGGCCGGACAGGGAAACAATGAGCAGTTCTTC. Translating gives CSAPGAGQGNNEQFF. The chain combines TRBV20-1 with TRBJ2-1; 8 bases align to TRBD1. This CDR3 has 15 residues. Per the germline V gene, CDR1 is DFQATT and CDR2 is SNEGSKA (reference sequence). Trimming took 5 bases from V and 5 from J; bases not matched to a gene: 11.

This clonotype was seen only a few times. The rearrangement links TRBV5-6 to TRBJ1-2; the match to TRBD1 covers 8 bases. V was pared by 1 base and J by 5 bases, with 10 bases of the junction left unmatched. The CDR3 extends over 16 amino acids. Germline-derived CDR1 and CDR2 are SGHDT and YYEEEE. CDR3 protein: CASSLRGRTGPYGYTF. The CDR3 DNA is TGTGCCAGCAGCTTGCGCGGCCGGACAGGGCCGTATGGCTACACCTTC.